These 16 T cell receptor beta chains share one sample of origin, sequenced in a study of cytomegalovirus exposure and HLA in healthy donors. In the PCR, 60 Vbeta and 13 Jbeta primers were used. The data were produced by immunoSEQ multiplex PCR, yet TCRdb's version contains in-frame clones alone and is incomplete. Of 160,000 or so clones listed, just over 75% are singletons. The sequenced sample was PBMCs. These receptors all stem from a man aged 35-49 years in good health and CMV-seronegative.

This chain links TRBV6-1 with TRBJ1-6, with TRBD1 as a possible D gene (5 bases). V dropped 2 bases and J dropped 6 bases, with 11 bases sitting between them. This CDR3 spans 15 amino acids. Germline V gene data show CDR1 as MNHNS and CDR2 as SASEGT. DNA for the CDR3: TGTGCCAGCAGTGAACCGCCGGGGGGTAATTCACCCCTCCACTTT. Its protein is CASSEPPGGNSPLHF.

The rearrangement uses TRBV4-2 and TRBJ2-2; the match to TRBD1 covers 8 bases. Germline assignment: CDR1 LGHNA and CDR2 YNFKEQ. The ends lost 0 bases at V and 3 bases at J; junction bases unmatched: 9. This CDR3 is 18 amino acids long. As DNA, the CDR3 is TGTGCCAGCAGCCAAGATATCAGACAGGGGCGACACACCGGGGAGCTGTTTTTT. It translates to CASSQDIRQGRHTGELFF.

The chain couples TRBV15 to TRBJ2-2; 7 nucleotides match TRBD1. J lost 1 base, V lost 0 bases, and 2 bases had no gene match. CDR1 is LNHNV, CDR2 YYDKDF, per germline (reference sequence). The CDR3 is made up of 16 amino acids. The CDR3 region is CATSRERTGNTGELFF. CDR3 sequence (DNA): TGTGCCACCAGCAGAGAAAGGACAGGGAACACCGGGGAGCTGTTTTTT.

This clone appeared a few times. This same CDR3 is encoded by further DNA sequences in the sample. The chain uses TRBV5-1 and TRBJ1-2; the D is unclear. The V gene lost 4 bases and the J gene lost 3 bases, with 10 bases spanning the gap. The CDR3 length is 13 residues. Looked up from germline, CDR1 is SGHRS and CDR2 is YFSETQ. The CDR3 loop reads CASSPAGDYGYTF. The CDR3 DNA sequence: TGCGCCAGCAGCCCGGCGGGAGACTATGGCTACACCTTC. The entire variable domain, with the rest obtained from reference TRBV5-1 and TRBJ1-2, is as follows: KAGVTQTPRYLIKTRGQQVTLSCSPISGHRSVSWYQQTPGQGLQFLFEYFSETQRNKGNFPGRFSGRQFSNSRSEMNVSTLELGDSALYLCASSPAGDYGYTFGSGTRLTVV.

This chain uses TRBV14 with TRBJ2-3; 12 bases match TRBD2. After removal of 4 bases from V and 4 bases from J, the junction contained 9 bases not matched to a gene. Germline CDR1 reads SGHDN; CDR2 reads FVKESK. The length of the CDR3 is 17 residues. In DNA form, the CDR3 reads TGTGCCAGCAGCCGCCTGACTAGCGGGAGTGGTCCAGATACGCAGTATTTT. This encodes CASSRLTSGSGPDTQYF.

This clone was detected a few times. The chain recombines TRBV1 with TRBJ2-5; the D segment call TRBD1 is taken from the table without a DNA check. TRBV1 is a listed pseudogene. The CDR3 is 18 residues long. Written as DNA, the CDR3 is TGCACCAGCAGCCCCTCCTACTCCCACCTAGGGGACCAAGAGACCCAGTACTTC. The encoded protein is CTSSPSYSHLGDQETQYF.

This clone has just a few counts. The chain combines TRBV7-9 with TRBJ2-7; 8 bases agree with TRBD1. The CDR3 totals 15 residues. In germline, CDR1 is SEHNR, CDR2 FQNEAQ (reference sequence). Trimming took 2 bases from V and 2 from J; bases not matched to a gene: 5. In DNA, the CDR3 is TGTGCCAGCAGCTTAATAGGACAGGGAACCTACGAGCAGTACTTC. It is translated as CASSLIGQGTYEQYF.

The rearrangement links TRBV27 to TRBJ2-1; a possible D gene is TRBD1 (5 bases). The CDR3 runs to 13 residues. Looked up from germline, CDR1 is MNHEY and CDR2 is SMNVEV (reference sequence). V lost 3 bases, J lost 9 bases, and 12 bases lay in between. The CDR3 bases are TGTGCCAGCAGTTTTCAGGGAACGGTTGAGCAGTTCTTC. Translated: CASSFQGTVEQFF.

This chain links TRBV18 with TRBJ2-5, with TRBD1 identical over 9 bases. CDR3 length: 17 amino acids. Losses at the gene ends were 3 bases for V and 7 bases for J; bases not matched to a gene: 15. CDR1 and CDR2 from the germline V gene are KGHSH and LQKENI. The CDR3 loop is CASSPPSGTGPRGTQYF. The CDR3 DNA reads TGTGCCAGCTCACCCCCGTCTGGGACAGGGCCGCGGGGGACCCAGTACTTC.

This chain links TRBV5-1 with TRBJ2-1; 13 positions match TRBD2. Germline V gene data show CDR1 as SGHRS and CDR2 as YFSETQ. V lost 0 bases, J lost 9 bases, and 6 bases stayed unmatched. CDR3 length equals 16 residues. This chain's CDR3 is CASSLGGLAGNSEQFF. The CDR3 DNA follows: TGCGCCAGCAGCTTGGGGGGACTAGCGGGAAACAGTGAGCAGTTCTTC.

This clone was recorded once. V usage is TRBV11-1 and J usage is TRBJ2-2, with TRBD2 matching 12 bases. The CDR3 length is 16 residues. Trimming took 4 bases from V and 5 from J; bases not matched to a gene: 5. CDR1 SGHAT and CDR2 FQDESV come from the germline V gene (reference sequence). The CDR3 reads CASSSTSGRWTGELFF. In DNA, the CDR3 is TGTGCCAGCAGCTCTACTAGCGGGAGGTGGACCGGGGAGCTGTTTTTT.

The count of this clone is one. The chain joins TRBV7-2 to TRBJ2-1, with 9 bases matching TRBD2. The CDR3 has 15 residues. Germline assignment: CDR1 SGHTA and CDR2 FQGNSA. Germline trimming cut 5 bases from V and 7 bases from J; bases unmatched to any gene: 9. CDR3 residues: CASSLSGSKANEQFF. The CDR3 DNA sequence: TGTGCCAGCAGCCTTAGCGGGAGCAAAGCGAATGAGCAGTTCTTC.

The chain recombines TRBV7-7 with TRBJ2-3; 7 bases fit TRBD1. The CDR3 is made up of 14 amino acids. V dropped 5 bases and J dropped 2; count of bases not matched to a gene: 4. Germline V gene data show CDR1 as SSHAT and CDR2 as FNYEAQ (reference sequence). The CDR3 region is CASSQTGNTDTQYF. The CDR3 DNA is TGTGCCAGCAGCCAGACAGGGAACACAGATACGCAGTATTTT.

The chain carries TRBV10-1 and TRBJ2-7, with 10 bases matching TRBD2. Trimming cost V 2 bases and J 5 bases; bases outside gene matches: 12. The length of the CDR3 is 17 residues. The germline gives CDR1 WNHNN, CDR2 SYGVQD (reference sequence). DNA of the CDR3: TGCGCCAGCAGTGAGACAGTAGCGGGAGGTTACTTGGACGAGCAGTACGTC. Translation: CASSETVAGGYLDEQYV.

DNA of the CDR3: TGTGCCAGCAGTCCGGGTTCTGGATACGAGCAGTACGTC. Residues: CASSPGSGYEQYV. The V call is TRBV6-5, the J call TRBJ2-7; D is unresolved. This CDR3 has 13 amino acids. The V end lost 5 bases, the J end lost 4 bases, and 12 bases lay between the germline ends. The germline V gene encodes CDR1 MNHEY and CDR2 SVGAGI.

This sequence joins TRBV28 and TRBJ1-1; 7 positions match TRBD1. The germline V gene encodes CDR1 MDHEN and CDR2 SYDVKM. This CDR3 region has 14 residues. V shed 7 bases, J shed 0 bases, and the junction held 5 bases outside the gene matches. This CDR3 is CASTLGQMNTEAFF. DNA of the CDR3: TGTGCCAGCACCTTGGGACAGATGAACACTGAAGCTTTCTTT.